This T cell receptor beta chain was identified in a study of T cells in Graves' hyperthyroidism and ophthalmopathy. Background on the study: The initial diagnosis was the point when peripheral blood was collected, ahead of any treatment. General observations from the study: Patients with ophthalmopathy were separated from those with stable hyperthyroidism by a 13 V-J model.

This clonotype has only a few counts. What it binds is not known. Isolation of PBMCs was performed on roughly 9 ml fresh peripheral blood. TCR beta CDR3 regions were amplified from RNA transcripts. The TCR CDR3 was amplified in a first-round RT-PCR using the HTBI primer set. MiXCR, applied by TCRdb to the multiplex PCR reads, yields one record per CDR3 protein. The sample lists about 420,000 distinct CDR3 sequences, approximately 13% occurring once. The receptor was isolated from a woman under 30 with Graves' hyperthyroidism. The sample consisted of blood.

The CDR3 sequence is CASSLQGLGSPLHF. In nucleotides, the CDR3 is TGTGCCAGCAGCTTACAGGGTCTCGGTTCACCCCTCCACTTT. The V and J genes are TRBV7-9 and TRBJ1-6; D possibly corresponds to TRBD1 (5 bases). Germline CDR1 is SEHNR and CDR2 is FQNEAQ (reference sequence). V was shortened by 2 bases and J by 9 bases, with 11 bases between the two germline ends. The CDR3 contains 14 residues. The full variable domain, in which reference TRBV7-9 and TRBJ1-6 provide the parts outside the CDR3, is DTGVSQNPRHKITKRGQNVTFRCDPISEHNRLYWYRQTLGQGPEFLTYFQNEAQLEKSRLLSDRFSAERPKGSFSTLEIQRTEQGDSAMYLCASSLQGLGSPLHFGNGTRLTVT.